One and the same sample provided the 2 T cell receptor beta chains below, sequenced in a study of OX40 agonist ivuxolimab in advanced cancers. Sequenced by immunoSEQ multiplex PCR; TCRdb stores in-frame clones only, minus some. The data hold tens of thousands of clones, with approximately 80% observed a single time. Here the sequenced sample was CD4+ or CD8+ T cells sorted from blood, taken in a trial of the OX40 agonist ivuxolimab. The receptors here all came from an adult with an advanced solid tumor such as melanoma, head and neck, liver or kidney cancer.

The J gene is TRBJ1-2, the V gene TRBV2, with 9 bases matching TRBD1. J lost 4 bases, V lost 4 bases, and 1 base had no gene match. The germline CDR1 and CDR2 sequences are SNHLY and FYNNEI. CDR3 length: 13 residues. This CDR3 is CASSGDRVYGYTF. CDR3 nucleotide sequence: TGTGCCAGCAGTGGGGACAGGGTCTATGGCTACACCTTC.

V usage is TRBV19 and J usage is TRBJ2-5; D gene uncertain. Trimming took 4 bases from V and 5 from J, leaving 11 bases between them. This CDR3 has 13 amino acids. The germline CDR1 and CDR2 sequences are LNHDA and SQIVND (reference sequence). CDR3 sequence (DNA): TGTGCCAGTAGTACCTTAGGGCGGGAGACCCAGTACTTC. Residues: CASSTLGRETQYF. The full variable domain, rest sourced from reference TRBV19 and TRBJ2-5, is DGGITQSPKYLFRKEGQNVTLSCEQNLNHDAMYWYRQDPGQGLRLIYYSQIVNDFQKGDIAEGYSVSREKKESFPLTVTSAQKNPTAFYLCASSTLGRETQYFGPGTRLLVL.